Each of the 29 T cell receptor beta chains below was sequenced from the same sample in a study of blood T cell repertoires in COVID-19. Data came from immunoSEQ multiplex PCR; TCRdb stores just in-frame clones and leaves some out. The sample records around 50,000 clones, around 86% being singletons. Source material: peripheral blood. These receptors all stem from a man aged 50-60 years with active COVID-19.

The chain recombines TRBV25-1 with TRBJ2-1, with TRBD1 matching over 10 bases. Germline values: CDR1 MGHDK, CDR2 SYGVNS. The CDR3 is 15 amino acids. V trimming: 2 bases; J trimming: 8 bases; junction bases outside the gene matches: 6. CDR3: CASSEPDRGDHEQFF. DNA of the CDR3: TGTGCCAGCAGTGAACCGGACAGGGGGGACCATGAGCAGTTCTTC. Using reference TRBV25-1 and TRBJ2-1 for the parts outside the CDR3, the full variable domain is EADIYQTPRYLVIGTGKKITLECSQTMGHDKMYWYQQDPGMELHLIHYSYGVNSTEKGDLSSESTVSRIRTEHFPLTLESARPSHTSQYLCASSEPDRGDHEQFFGPGTRLTVL.

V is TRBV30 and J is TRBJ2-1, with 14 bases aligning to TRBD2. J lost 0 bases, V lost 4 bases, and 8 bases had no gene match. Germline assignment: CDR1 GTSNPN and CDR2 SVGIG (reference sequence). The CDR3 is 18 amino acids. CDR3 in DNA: TGTGCCTGGACCGGACTAGCGGGAGGTACAAGCTCCTACAATGAGCAGTTCTTC. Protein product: CAWTGLAGGTSSYNEQFF.

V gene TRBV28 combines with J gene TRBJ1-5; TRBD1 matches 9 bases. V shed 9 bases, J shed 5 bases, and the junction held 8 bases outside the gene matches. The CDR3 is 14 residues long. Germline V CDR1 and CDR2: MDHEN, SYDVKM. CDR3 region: CASSTGGSYQPQHF. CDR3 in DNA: TGTGCCAGTTCCACAGGGGGCTCGTATCAGCCCCAGCATTTT.

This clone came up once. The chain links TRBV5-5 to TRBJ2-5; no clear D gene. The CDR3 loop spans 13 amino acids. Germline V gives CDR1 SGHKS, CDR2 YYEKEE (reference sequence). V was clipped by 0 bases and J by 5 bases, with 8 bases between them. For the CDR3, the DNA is TGTGCCAGCAGCTTGGCGGTACAGGAGACCCAGTACTTC. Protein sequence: CASSLAVQETQYF.

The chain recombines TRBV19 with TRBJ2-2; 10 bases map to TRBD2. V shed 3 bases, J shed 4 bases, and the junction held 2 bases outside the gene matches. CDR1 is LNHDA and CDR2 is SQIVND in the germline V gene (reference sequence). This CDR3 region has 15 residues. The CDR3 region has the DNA TGTGCCAGTAGTATCGGACTAGCGGTCACCGGGGAGCTGTTTTTT. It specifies CASSIGLAVTGELFF.

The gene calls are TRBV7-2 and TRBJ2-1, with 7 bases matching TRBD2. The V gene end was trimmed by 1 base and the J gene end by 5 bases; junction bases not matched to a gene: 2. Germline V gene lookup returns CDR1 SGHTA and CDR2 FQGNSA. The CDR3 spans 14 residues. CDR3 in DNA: TGTGCCAGCAGCTTAGTGGGGACTAACAATGAGCAGTTCTTC. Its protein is CASSLVGTNNEQFF.

This CDR3 is CASSRTDRGRVVTEAFF. The CDR3 region has the DNA TGTGCCAGTAGTCGAACGGACAGGGGGCGGGTTGTTACTGAAGCTTTCTTT. The chain links TRBV19 to TRBJ1-1, with 11 bases aligning to TRBD1. The germline V gene encodes CDR1 LNHDA and CDR2 SQIVND (reference sequence). This CDR3 spans 17 amino acids. V gave up 5 bases and J gave up 5 bases; unmatched junction bases: 13.

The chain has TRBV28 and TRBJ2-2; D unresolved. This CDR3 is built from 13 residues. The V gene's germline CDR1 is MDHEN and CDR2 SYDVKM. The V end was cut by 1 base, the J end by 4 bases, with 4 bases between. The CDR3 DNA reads TGTGCCAGCAGTTTATTTAGCACCGGGGAGCTGTTTTTT. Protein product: CASSLFSTGELFF.

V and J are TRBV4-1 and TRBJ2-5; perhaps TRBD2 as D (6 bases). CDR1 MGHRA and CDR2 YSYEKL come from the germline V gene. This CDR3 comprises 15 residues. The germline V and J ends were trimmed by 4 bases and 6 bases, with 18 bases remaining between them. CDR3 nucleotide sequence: TGCGCCAGCAGCCCCGGGGACTTGCGGGAAAAGACCCAGTACTTC. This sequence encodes CASSPGDLREKTQYF.

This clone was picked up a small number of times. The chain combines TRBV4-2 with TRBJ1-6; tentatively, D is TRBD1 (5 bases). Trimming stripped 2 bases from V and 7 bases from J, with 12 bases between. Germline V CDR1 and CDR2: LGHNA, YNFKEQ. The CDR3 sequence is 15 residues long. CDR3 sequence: CASSQQQGGNSPLHF. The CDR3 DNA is TGTGCCAGCAGCCAACAGCAGGGAGGGAATTCACCCCTCCACTTT.

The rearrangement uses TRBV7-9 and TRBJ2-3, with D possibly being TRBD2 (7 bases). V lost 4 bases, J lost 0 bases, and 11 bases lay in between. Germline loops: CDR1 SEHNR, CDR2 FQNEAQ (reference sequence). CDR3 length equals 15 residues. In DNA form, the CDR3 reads TGTGCCAGCAGCTCGGGGGGCCGTAGCACAGATACGCAGTATTTT. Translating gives CASSSGGRSTDTQYF.

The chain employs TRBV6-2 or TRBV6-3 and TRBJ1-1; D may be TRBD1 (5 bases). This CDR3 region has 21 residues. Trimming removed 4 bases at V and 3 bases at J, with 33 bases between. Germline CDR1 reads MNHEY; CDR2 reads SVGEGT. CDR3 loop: CASSFLSAPWQGPSLYTEAFF. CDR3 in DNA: TGTGCCAGCAGTTTCCTCTCCGCCCCATGGCAGGGTCCGAGCCTTTACACTGAAGCTTTCTTT.

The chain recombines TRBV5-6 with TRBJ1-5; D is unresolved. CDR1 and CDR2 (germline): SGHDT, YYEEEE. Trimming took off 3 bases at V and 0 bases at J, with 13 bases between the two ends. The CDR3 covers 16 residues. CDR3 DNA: TGTGCCAGCAGCTCTGGACTGCTTTATAGCAATCAGCCCCAGCATTTT. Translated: CASSSGLLYSNQPQHF.

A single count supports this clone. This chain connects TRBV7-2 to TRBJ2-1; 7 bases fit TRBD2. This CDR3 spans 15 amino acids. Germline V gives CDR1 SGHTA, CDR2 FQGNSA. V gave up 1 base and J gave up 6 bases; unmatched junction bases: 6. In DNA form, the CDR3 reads TGTGCCAGCAGCTTAGGGGGAGGGAGCCCCAATGAGCAGTTCTTC. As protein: CASSLGGGSPNEQFF.

CDR3 protein: CASSLGQANTEAFF. The CDR3 nucleotides are TGTGCCAGCAGCTTGGGACAGGCGAACACTGAAGCTTTCTTT. This sequence joins TRBV7-3 and TRBJ1-1; TRBD1 aligns across 8 bases. The CDR3 length is 14 residues. V lost 3 bases and J lost 1; bases outside the gene matches: 1. Looked up from germline, CDR1 is SGHTA and CDR2 is FQGTGA.

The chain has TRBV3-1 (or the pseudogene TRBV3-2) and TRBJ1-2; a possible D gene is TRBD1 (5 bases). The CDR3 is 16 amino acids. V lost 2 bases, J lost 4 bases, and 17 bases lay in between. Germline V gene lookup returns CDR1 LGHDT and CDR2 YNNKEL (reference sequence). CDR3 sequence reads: CASSQSDGGLFYGYTF. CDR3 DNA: TGTGCCAGCAGCCAATCCGACGGGGGACTCTTCTATGGCTACACCTTC.

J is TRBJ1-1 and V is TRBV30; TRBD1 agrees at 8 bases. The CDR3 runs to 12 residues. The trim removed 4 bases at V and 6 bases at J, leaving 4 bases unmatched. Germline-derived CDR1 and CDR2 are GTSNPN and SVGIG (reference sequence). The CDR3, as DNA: TGTGCCTGGACGGCAGGGGGCCCTGAAGCTTTCTTT. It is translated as CAWTAGGPEAFF.

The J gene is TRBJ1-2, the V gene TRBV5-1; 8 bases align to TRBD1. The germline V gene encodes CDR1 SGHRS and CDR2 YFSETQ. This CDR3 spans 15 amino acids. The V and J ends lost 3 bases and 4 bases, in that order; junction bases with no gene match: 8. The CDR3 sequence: CASSSSGQGGYGYTF. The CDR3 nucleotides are TGCGCCAGCAGCTCTTCAGGACAGGGCGGCTATGGCTACACCTTC.

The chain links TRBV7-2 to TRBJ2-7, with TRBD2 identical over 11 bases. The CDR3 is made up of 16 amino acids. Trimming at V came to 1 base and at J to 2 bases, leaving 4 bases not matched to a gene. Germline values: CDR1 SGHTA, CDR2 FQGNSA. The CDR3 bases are TGTGCCAGCAGCTTAGGTAGCGGGGGGGCCCCCTACGAGCAGTACTTC. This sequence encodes CASSLGSGGAPYEQYF.

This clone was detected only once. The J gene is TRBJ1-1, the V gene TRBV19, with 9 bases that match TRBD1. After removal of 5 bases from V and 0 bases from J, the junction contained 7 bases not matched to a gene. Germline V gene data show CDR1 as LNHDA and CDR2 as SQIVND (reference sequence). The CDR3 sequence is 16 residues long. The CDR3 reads CASSSRTGAMNTEAFF. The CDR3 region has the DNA TGTGCCAGTAGTTCAAGGACAGGGGCAATGAACACTGAAGCTTTCTTT.

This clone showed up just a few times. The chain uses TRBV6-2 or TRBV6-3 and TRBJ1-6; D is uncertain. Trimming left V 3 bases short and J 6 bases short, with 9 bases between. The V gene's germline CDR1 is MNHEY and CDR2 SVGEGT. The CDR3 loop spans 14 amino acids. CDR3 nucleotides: TGTGCCAGCAGTTATGGAGTCACTAATTCACCCCTCCACTTT. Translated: CASSYGVTNSPLHF.

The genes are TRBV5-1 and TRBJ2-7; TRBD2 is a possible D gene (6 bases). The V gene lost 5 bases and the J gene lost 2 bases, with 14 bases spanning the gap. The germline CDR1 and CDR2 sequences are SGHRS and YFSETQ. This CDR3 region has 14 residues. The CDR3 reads CASSSRDLTYEQYF. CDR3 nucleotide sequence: TGCGCCAGCAGTTCGCGGGACCTAACCTACGAGCAGTACTTC. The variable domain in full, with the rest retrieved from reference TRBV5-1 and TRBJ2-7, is KAGVTQTPRYLIKTRGQQVTLSCSPISGHRSVSWYQQTPGQGLQFLFEYFSETQRNKGNFPGRFSGRQFSNSRSEMNVSTLELGDSALYLCASSSRDLTYEQYFGPGTRLTVT.

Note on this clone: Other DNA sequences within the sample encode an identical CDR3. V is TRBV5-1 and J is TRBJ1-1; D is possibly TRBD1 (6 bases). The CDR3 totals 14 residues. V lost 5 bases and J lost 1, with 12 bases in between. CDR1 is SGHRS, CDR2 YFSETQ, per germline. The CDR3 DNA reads TGCGCCAGCAGTCCCCAGACAGGGAACACTGAAGCTTTCTTT. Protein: CASSPQTGNTEAFF.

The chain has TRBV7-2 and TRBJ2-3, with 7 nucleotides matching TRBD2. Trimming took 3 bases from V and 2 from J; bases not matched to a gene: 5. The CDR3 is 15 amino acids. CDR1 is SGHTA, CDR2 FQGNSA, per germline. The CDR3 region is CASSLSGTPTDTQYF. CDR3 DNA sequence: TGTGCCAGCAGCTTGAGCGGGACCCCCACAGATACGCAGTATTTT.

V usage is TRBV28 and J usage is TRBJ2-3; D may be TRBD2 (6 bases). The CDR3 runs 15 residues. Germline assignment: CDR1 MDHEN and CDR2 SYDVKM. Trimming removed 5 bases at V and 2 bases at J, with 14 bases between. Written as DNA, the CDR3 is TGTGCCAGCAGTCCCCGGGGGACCGTCACAGATACGCAGTATTTT. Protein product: CASSPRGTVTDTQYF.

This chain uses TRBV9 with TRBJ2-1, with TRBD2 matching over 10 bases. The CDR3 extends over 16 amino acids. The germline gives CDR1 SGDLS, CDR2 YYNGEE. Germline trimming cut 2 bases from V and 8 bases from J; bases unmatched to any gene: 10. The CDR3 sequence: CASSVASASGSYEQFF. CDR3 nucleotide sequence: TGTGCCAGCAGCGTGGCGTCCGCTAGCGGGAGCTATGAGCAGTTCTTC.

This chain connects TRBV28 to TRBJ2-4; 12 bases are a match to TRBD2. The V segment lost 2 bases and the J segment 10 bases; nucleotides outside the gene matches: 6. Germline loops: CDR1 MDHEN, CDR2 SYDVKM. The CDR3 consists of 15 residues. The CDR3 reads CASSLASGRAWIQYF. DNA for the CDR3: TGTGCCAGCAGTTTAGCTAGCGGGAGGGCCTGGATTCAGTACTTC.

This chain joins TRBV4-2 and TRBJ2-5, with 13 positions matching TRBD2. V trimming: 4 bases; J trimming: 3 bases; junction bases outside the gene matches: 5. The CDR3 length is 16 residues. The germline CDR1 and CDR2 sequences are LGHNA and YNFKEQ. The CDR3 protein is CASSRGTSGVEETQYF. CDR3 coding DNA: TGTGCCAGCAGCCGAGGGACTAGCGGGGTAGAAGAGACCCAGTACTTC.

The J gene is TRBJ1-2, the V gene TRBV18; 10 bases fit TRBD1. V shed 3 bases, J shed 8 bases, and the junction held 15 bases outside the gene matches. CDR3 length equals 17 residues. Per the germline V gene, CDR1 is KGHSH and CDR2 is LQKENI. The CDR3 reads CASSPSGTGASLGGYTF. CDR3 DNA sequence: TGTGCCAGCTCACCGTCCGGGACAGGGGCTTCCCTGGGGGGCTACACCTTC.